The 25 T cell receptor beta chains reported below all come from one sample, sequenced in a study of OX40 agonist ivuxolimab in advanced cancers. Library prep was done by the immunoSEQ multiplex PCR assay. Sourced from immuneACCESS, this table was stored by TCRdb with only in-frame sequences that have V and J called. A share of the clones is absent; for the studies checked, an unresolved V gene accounts for under half, and the remainder has no known explanation. The sample table contains under 50,000 clones; only one count was recorded for approximately 83% of them. The ten largest clones take up 0.3% to 0.4% of the sample. Sequencing was performed on CD4+ or CD8+ T cells sorted from blood, taken in a trial of the OX40 agonist ivuxolimab. The receptors shown here come from an adult with an advanced solid tumor such as melanoma, head and neck, liver or kidney cancer.

The CDR3 sequence: CASSPQAGTYGDTQYF. The CDR3 bases are TGTGCCAGCAGCCCACAAGCGGGAACCTACGGGGATACGCAGTATTTT. The V gene is TRBV9, the J gene TRBJ2-3; 7 bases line up with TRBD2. The germline V gene encodes CDR1 SGDLS and CDR2 YYNGEE. The CDR3 is made up of 16 amino acids. V dropped 4 bases and J dropped 6; count of bases not matched to a gene: 14. The variable domain in full, completed from reference TRBV9 and TRBJ2-3, reads DSGVTQTPKHLITATGQRVTLRCSPRSGDLSVYWYQQSLDQGLQFLIQYYNGEERAKGNILERFSAQQFPDLHSELNLSSLELGDSALYFCASSPQAGTYGDTQYFGPGTRLTVL.

The chain uses TRBV28 and TRBJ1-5, with D uncertain. Germline-derived CDR1 and CDR2 are MDHEN and SYDVKM. Trimming cost V 1 base and J 9 bases, with 13 bases left between them. There are 14 residues in the CDR3. CDR3 region: CASSLLPGLRPQHF. The DNA of the CDR3 is TGTGCCAGCAGTTTATTACCAGGCCTAAGGCCCCAGCATTTT.

This clone was detected once. The junction and the germline gene differ at one end; a read error may be behind it. V gene TRBV11-1 combines with J gene TRBJ2-3, with D perhaps matching TRBD2 (5 bases). The CDR3 sequence is 14 residues long. Germline CDR1 reads SGHAT; CDR2 reads FQDESV (reference sequence). The CDR3 reads CASSLARSADTQYF. CDR3 bases: TGTGCCAGCAGTTTAGCGAGGAGCGCAGATACGCAGTATTTT.

The CDR3 bases are TGTGCCATACGTCTAAGAGCTGGCTCCTACGAGCAGTACTTC. Amino acid sequence: CAIRLRAGSYEQYF. The chain is built from TRBV2 and TRBJ2-7; D not certain. This CDR3 region has 14 residues. With 10 bases removed from V and 0 bases from J, the gap between germline ends came to 16 bases. Germline V lookup: CDR1 SNHLY, CDR2 FYNNEI.

V gene TRBV5-4 combines with J gene TRBJ2-5; 9 bases map to TRBD1. The J segment lost 5 bases and the V segment lost 4 bases, leaving 9 bases of the junction unmatched. Germline-derived CDR1 and CDR2 are SGHNT and YYREEE (reference sequence). The CDR3 length is 15 residues. In DNA, the CDR3 is TGTGCCAGCAGCGAGGGGGACAGGGTGGGGGAGACCCAGTACTTC. Translating it yields CASSEGDRVGETQYF.

Written as DNA, the CDR3 is TGCGCCAGCAGCCCCGATGGACAGGGAAGCACAGATACGCAGTATTTT. Encoded protein: CASSPDGQGSTDTQYF. V usage is TRBV5-1 and J usage is TRBJ2-3; the match to TRBD1 covers 8 bases. With 4 bases clipped from V and 0 bases from J, the junction kept 7 bases outside the gene matches. The CDR3 runs to 16 residues. Germline CDR1 reads SGHRS; CDR2 reads YFSETQ.

The chain uses TRBV30 and TRBJ2-5; 8 bases are a match to TRBD2. The CDR3 loop spans 15 amino acids. The V gene's germline CDR1 is GTSNPN and CDR2 SVGIG (reference sequence). V gave up 0 bases and J gave up 4 bases; unmatched junction bases: 7. CDR3: CAWSVWAGGVETQYF. Here the CDR3 DNA reads TGTGCCTGGAGTGTATGGGCGGGAGGCGTAGAGACCCAGTACTTC.

This clone occurred once. The rearrangement uses TRBV5-4 and TRBJ2-7; D possibly matches TRBD1 or TRBD2 (5 bases each). There are 11 residues in the CDR3. Trimming removed 7 bases at V and 0 bases at J, with 5 bases between. Per germline, CDR1 SGHNT and CDR2 YYREEE (reference sequence). The CDR3 DNA reads TGTGCCAGCGGGACCTCCTACGAGCAGTACTTC. Amino acids: CASGTSYEQYF.

The chain recombines TRBV5-1 with TRBJ2-1; 8 bases match TRBD2. The CDR3 is 15 amino acids. V shed 0 bases, J shed 4 bases, and the junction held 3 bases outside the gene matches. Germline loops: CDR1 SGHRS, CDR2 YFSETQ. The CDR3 region has the DNA TGCGCCAGCAGCTTGGTAGCGGGAAGTTACAATGAGCAGTTCTTC. This encodes CASSLVAGSYNEQFF.

The chain recombines TRBV4-1 with TRBJ1-3, with D possibly being TRBD1 (5 bases). Trimming took 1 base from V and 2 from J, leaving 18 bases between them. CDR1 MGHRA and CDR2 YSYEKL come from the germline V gene. This CDR3 region has 18 residues. CDR3 sequence: CASSQGLPGTGTGNTIYF. DNA for the CDR3: TGCGCCAGCAGCCAAGGTTTGCCCGGGACGGGCACTGGAAACACCATATATTTT.

The V call is TRBV6-1, the J call TRBJ2-5; D is unresolved. Trimming removed 6 bases at V and 2 bases at J, with 10 bases between. The germline gives CDR1 MNHNS, CDR2 SASEGT. The CDR3 extends over 13 amino acids. Written as DNA, the CDR3 is TGTGCCAGCAGGACGACGGTACAAGAGACCCAGTACTTC. Protein sequence: CASRTTVQETQYF.

V usage is TRBV4-1 and J usage is TRBJ1-2; a weak D match, TRBD1 (5 bases). CDR3 length: 15 amino acids. Trimming cost V 6 bases and J 0 bases, with 14 bases left between them. Per germline, CDR1 MGHRA and CDR2 YSYEKL. CDR3 in DNA: TGCGCCAGCAGTCTACTCGGGGGAGCTAACTATGGCTACACCTTC. Translated, it gives CASSLLGGANYGYTF.

The rearrangement joins TRBV5-1 to TRBJ2-7; perhaps TRBD2 as D (5 bases). Trimming removed 3 bases at V and 2 bases at J, with 15 bases between. This CDR3 contains 15 residues. Germline CDR1 and CDR2: SGHRS and YFSETQ. This CDR3 reads CASSSPHRETYEQYF. CDR3 nucleotide sequence: TGCGCCAGCAGCTCACCTCACCGGGAAACCTACGAGCAGTACTTC.

The chain has TRBV10-2 and TRBJ2-7; D gene unclear. CDR1 is WSHSY and CDR2 is SAAADI in the germline V gene. Trimming removed 6 bases from V and 1 base from J, with 13 bases in between. The CDR3 contains 14 residues. Here the CDR3 reads CASRDLHRSYEQYF. DNA of the CDR3: TGCGCCAGCAGGGACCTCCACCGGTCCTACGAGCAGTACTTC.

The genes are TRBV6-1 and TRBJ1-6; D is undetermined. V was trimmed by 2 bases and J by 5 bases, leaving 13 bases between them. The CDR3 runs 16 residues. Germline values: CDR1 MNHNS, CDR2 SASEGT. CDR3 residues: CASSENTHVNNSPLHF. DNA for the CDR3: TGTGCCAGCAGTGAAAACACTCACGTGAATAATTCACCCCTCCACTTT.

This rearrangement joins TRBV27 to TRBJ2-4; no clear D gene. The V end lost 5 bases, the J end lost 3 bases, and 11 bases lay between the germline ends. CDR3 length equals 14 residues. CDR1 and CDR2 (germline): MNHEY, SMNVEV (reference sequence). CDR3 DNA: TGTGCCAGCAGTCCCTTCGATAGCAAAAACATTCAGTACTTC. As protein: CASSPFDSKNIQYF.

To note about this clone: The same CDR3 is also encoded by other DNA sequences in this sample. The chain is built from TRBV4-1 and TRBJ2-2; 11 positions match TRBD2. Germline values: CDR1 MGHRA, CDR2 YSYEKL. The V segment lost 5 bases and the J segment 4 bases; nucleotides outside the gene matches: 3. There are 15 residues in the CDR3. The CDR3 region has the DNA TGCGCCAGCAGCAGAGGACTAGCGGGCACCGGGGAGCTGTTTTTT. It specifies CASSRGLAGTGELFF.

This clone was picked up one time. The chain couples TRBV5-4 to TRBJ2-1; 11 positions match TRBD2. The CDR3 is 19 residues long. V trimming: 4 bases; J trimming: 0 bases; junction bases outside the gene matches: 12. Germline CDR1 reads SGHNT; CDR2 reads YYREEE (reference sequence). CDR3 in DNA: TGTGCCAGCAGCACCGCGGGACTAGCGGAAAGGAGCTCCTACAATGAGCAGTTCTTC. It encodes CASSTAGLAERSSYNEQFF.

The chain's CDR3 is CAWKAGSSSYEQYF. CDR3 DNA sequence: TGTGCCTGGAAGGCGGGATCCTCCTCCTACGAGCAGTACTTC. The chain uses TRBV30 and TRBJ2-7; weak D call: TRBD2 (6 bases). V lost 4 bases to trimming and J lost 0 bases, with 13 bases between them. CDR3 size: 14 residues. Per the germline V gene, CDR1 is GTSNPN and CDR2 is SVGIG (reference sequence).

This clone was observed a few times. V is TRBV18 and J is TRBJ2-3; D gene uncertain. CDR1 is KGHSH and CDR2 is LQKENI in the germline V gene. The length of the CDR3 is 15 residues. Trimming shortened V by 5 bases and J by 3 bases, and 15 bases separated the two germline ends. The DNA of the CDR3 is TGTGCCAGCTCATTCTCGGTAAATCCGACAGATACGCAGTATTTT. It encodes CASSFSVNPTDTQYF.

V and J are TRBV2 and TRBJ2-5, with no clear D. Germline V gene lookup returns CDR1 SNHLY and CDR2 FYNNEI. This CDR3 comprises 14 residues. Trimming stripped 7 bases from V and 5 bases from J, with 17 bases between. CDR3 sequence (DNA): TGTGCCAGCAAGCGTGAATCCGCCGTGGAGACCCAGTACTTC. Translation gives CASKRESAVETQYF.

The chain recombines TRBV7-8 with TRBJ1-2, with 7 bases aligning to TRBD1. The CDR3 runs 13 residues. Germline trimming cut 5 bases from V and 8 bases from J; bases unmatched to any gene: 8. CDR1 is SGHVS, CDR2 FQNEAQ, per germline. DNA for the CDR3: TGTGCCAGCAGCCAGGGGGGGGCCATCGGCTACACCTTC. The encoded protein is CASSQGGAIGYTF. Based on the CDR3 plus reference TRBV7-8 and TRBJ1-2, the full variable domain is GAGVSQSPRYKVAKRGQDVALRCDPISGHVSLFWYQQALGQGPEFLTYFQNEAQLDKSGLPSDRFFAERPEGSVSTLKIQRTQQEDSAVYLCASSQGGAIGYTFGSGTRLTVV.

This clone turned up a few times. The chain recombines TRBV9 with TRBJ1-2, with TRBD1 matching 8 bases. This CDR3 spans 15 amino acids. Germline loops: CDR1 SGDLS, CDR2 YYNGEE. V gave up 0 bases and J gave up 6 bases; unmatched junction bases: 7. DNA for the CDR3: TGTGCCAGCAGCGTAGCCCCAGGGGGCTTCGATGGCTACACCTTC. Encoded protein: CASSVAPGGFDGYTF.

The chain is built from TRBV19 and TRBJ1-6; 7 nucleotides align to TRBD1. V lost 7 bases to trimming and J lost 6 bases; unmatched junction nucleotides: 3. The length of the CDR3 is 13 residues. Germline-derived CDR1 and CDR2 are LNHDA and SQIVND (reference sequence). The CDR3 protein is CASIRDSNSPLHF. CDR3 nucleotide sequence: TGTGCCAGTATCCGGGACAGTAATTCACCCCTCCACTTT.

This chain links TRBV19 with TRBJ1-2; D might be TRBD1 (6 bases). This CDR3 is built from 15 residues. CDR1 is LNHDA, CDR2 SQIVND, per germline (reference sequence). V lost 5 bases and J lost 4, with 17 bases in between. CDR3 DNA sequence: TGTGCCAGTAGTGGGATAGCAGGGGTTGGCTATGGCTACACCTTC. Translating gives CASSGIAGVGYGYTF.